Listed here are 17 T cell receptor beta chains from one sample, sequenced in a study of T cell repertoires in aging, cancer and after chemotherapy. The template was genomic DNA from peripheral blood, not RNA. Multiplex touch-down PCR with TRB-A/B primers amplified rearranged V-D-J TRB sequences. TCRdb re-called the multiplex PCR reads with MiXCR, one entry per CDR3 protein. The sample shows around 1,900 distinct CDR3 sequences, approximately 20% of them seen only once. Source material: blood. All receptors come from a human donor with a blood cancer.

This chain uses TRBV24-1 with TRBJ2-1; 8 bases map to TRBD2. CDR3 size: 16 residues. Losses at the gene ends were 2 bases for V and 8 bases for J; bases not matched to a gene: 10. Germline V gene lookup returns CDR1 KGHDR and CDR2 SFDVKD. The chain's CDR3 is CATSDSGSGEGYEQFF. The CDR3 bases are TGTGCCACCAGTGATTCAGGTAGCGGGGAGGGCTATGAGCAGTTCTTC.

This clonotype showed up just once. The chain combines TRBV14 with TRBJ1-1; weak D call: TRBD1 (5 bases). The germline V gene has CDR1 SGHDN and CDR2 FVKESK. There are 13 residues in the CDR3. Trimming pared 5 bases from V and 8 bases from J, leaving 15 bases between. CDR3: CASSWGSGSEAFF. For the CDR3, the DNA is TGTGCCAGCAGCTGGGGGTCCGGGTCGGAAGCTTTCTTT.

Worth noting for this clonotype: One end of the junction fails to match germline, which may point to a read error. The chain joins TRBV7-2 to TRBJ2-1; 7 bases line up with TRBD1. This CDR3 is built from 14 residues. Germline V gene sequence: CDR1 SGHTA, CDR2 FQGNSA. The chain's CDR3 is CASGWDRGNNAQFF. The CDR3, as DNA: TGTGCCAGCGGCTGGGACAGAGGAAACAATGCGCAGTTCTTC.

The chain couples TRBV5-1 to TRBJ1-3, with D possibly matching TRBD1 (5 bases). V shed 4 bases and J shed 0 bases, with 14 bases lying between them. The CDR3 is made up of 16 amino acids. Germline V lookup: CDR1 SGHRS, CDR2 YFSETQ. CDR3 protein: CASSRGDPSSGNTIYF. DNA of the CDR3: TGCGCCAGCAGCCGGGGGGACCCGAGCTCTGGAAACACCATATATTTT.

The rearrangement uses TRBV4-1 and TRBJ2-7, with D tentatively TRBD2 (6 bases). The V end was cut by 0 bases, the J end by 2 bases, with 8 bases between. Germline CDR1 is MGHRA and CDR2 is YSYEKL. This CDR3 comprises 14 residues. CDR3 sequence (DNA): TGCGCCAGCAGCCAAGAAAGGGAGGCCTACGAGCAGTACTTC. Amino acid sequence: CASSQEREAYEQYF.

This clonotype is labeled large. The chain is built from TRBV29-1 and TRBJ1-4; no definite D call. The germline V gene encodes CDR1 SQVTM and CDR2 ANQGSEA. Trimming left V 0 bases short and J 7 bases short, with 12 bases between. The CDR3 contains 14 residues. CDR3 sequence reads: CSVEDTGEGEKLFF. The CDR3 nucleotides are TGCAGCGTTGAAGATACCGGTGAGGGTGAAAAACTGTTTTTT.

By proportion, this clonotype is large (0.1 to 1%). CDR3 in amino acids: CASSWGFSSPLHF. DNA for the CDR3: TGTGCCAGCTCCTGGGGGTTTAGTTCACCCCTCCACTTT. J is TRBJ1-6 and V is TRBV11-1, with D tentatively TRBD1 (5 bases). This CDR3 spans 13 amino acids. The V gene's germline CDR1 is SGHAT and CDR2 FQDESV (reference sequence). The V end was cut by 8 bases, the J end by 9 bases, with 14 bases between.

This clonotype rates as medium-sized. This chain links TRBV20-1 with TRBJ2-6; 10 bases map to TRBD2. This CDR3 contains 17 residues. Per the germline V gene, CDR1 is DFQATT and CDR2 is SNEGSKA (reference sequence). The V and J ends lost 0 bases and 2 bases, in that order; junction bases with no gene match: 4. The CDR3 sequence is CSARDLAGVTGANVLTF. In DNA form, the CDR3 reads TGCAGTGCTAGAGATCTAGCGGGAGTGACTGGGGCCAACGTCCTGACTTTC.

This clonotype is labeled as large. In DNA form, the CDR3 reads TGTGCCAGTAGTATAGTAGCGGATACGCAGTATTTT. Translating gives CASSIVADTQYF. This rearrangement joins TRBV19 to TRBJ2-3; TRBD2 is a possible D gene (5 bases). Per the germline V gene, CDR1 is LNHDA and CDR2 is SQIVND (reference sequence). CDR3 length: 12 residues. V gave up 1 base and J gave up 6 bases, with 5 bases separating them.

The V gene is TRBV4-1, the J gene TRBJ2-3, with 9 bases matching TRBD2. Germline CDR1 and CDR2: MGHRA and YSYEKL. The J segment lost 1 base and the V segment lost 0 bases, leaving 5 bases of the junction unmatched. The CDR3 extends over 17 amino acids. CDR3 sequence reads: CASSQDVASGGTDTQYF. The CDR3, as DNA: TGCGCCAGCAGCCAAGACGTGGCTAGCGGGGGCACAGATACGCAGTATTTT.

J is TRBJ2-7 and V is TRBV7-2, with D hard to call. This CDR3 contains 14 residues. Per the germline V gene, CDR1 is SGHTA and CDR2 is FQGNSA. V was cut by 6 bases and J by 1 base, with 13 bases left in between. CDR3 DNA: TGTGCCAGCAGTTACACGGTCGGTTCCTACGAGCAGTACTTC. Translating it yields CASSYTVGSYEQYF.

This clonotype is deemed medium-sized. The V call is TRBV6-5, the J call TRBJ2-7, with 9 positions matching TRBD1. The germline V gene has CDR1 MNHEY and CDR2 SVGAGI. CDR3 length: 15 amino acids. Trimming took 4 bases from V and 4 from J; bases not matched to a gene: 8. The CDR3 loop is CASSSRTGEVYEQYF. The CDR3 coding sequence is TGTGCCAGCAGTTCAAGGACAGGGGAGGTTTACGAGCAGTACTTC.

By sample share, this clonotype is medium-sized. This chain uses TRBV6-1 with TRBJ1-2, with a tentative D call TRBD1 (5 bases). V lost 1 base, J lost 6 bases, and 12 bases lay in between. The V gene's germline CDR1 is MNHNS and CDR2 SASEGT. The CDR3 is 14 residues long. The CDR3 sequence: CASSEDGGLNGYTF. The CDR3, as DNA: TGTGCCAGCAGTGAAGATGGGGGGTTAAATGGCTACACCTTC.

Sample share makes this clonotype medium-sized. The V call is TRBV27, the J call TRBJ2-1; 9 nucleotides match TRBD2. J lost 4 bases, V lost 3 bases, and 4 bases had no gene match. The length of the CDR3 is 15 residues. Germline V lookup: CDR1 MNHEY, CDR2 SMNVEV (reference sequence). The CDR3 DNA follows: TGTGCCAGCAGTTTGGTAGCGGGAGTTTACAATGAGCAGTTCTTC. Protein: CASSLVAGVYNEQFF.

This clonotype was counted only a few times. DNA for the CDR3: TGTGCCACCAGTGATTTTGGGCGAGGACAGGGACAAGGCGGGGAGCTGTTTTTT. Its protein product is CATSDFGRGQGQGGELFF. This chain joins TRBV24-1 and TRBJ2-2; 8 nucleotides align to TRBD1. The J segment lost 7 bases and the V segment lost 1 base, leaving 13 bases of the junction unmatched. This CDR3 comprises 18 residues. The V gene's germline CDR1 is KGHDR and CDR2 SFDVKD.

In this sample, this clonotype is medium-sized. The chain joins TRBV27 to TRBJ2-5, with 8 bases fitting TRBD2. Germline CDR1 and CDR2: MNHEY and SMNVEV (reference sequence). The CDR3 spans 14 residues. The J segment lost 4 bases and the V segment lost 3 bases, leaving 4 bases of the junction unmatched. CDR3 sequence (DNA): TGTGCCAGCAGTTTGAACGCGGGAGGAGAGACCCAGTACTTC. It yields the protein CASSLNAGGETQYF.

This clonotype rates as medium-sized. This chain links TRBV27 with TRBJ1-4; 7 positions match TRBD1. The germline V gene encodes CDR1 MNHEY and CDR2 SMNVEV (reference sequence). This CDR3 spans 16 amino acids. V dropped 4 bases and J dropped 6; count of bases not matched to a gene: 11. CDR3 DNA sequence: TGTGCCAGCAGTTCCCACCCCGACAGGGCATATGAAAAACTGTTTTTT. Protein product: CASSSHPDRAYEKLFF.